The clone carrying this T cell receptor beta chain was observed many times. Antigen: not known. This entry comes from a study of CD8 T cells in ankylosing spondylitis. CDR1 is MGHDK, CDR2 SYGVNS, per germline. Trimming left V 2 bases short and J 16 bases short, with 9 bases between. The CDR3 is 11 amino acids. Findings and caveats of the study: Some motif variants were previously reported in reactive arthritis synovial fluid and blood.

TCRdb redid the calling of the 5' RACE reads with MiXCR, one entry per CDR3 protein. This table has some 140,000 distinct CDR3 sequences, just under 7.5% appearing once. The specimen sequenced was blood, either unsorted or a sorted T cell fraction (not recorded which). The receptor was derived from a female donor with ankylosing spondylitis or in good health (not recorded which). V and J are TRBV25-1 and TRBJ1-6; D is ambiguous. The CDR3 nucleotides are TGTGCCAGCAGTGAAGGGTACATTCTCCACTTT. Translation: CASSEGYILHF.